This entry lists 18 T cell receptor beta chains sequenced from one sample in a study of cytomegalovirus exposure and HLA in healthy donors. The PCR was carried out with 60 Vbeta primers and 13 Jbeta primers. Method: immunoSEQ multiplex PCR; TCRdb's copy keeps in-frame clones and lacks some. The table has 80,000 to 130,000 clones, 65% to 75% seen once. The sequenced sample was PBMCs. The receptors come from a woman between 18 and 29 years old in good health and CMV-seropositive.

This chain uses TRBV6-5 with TRBJ1-1; 7 bases are shared with TRBD1. CDR3 length: 14 residues. Unmatched junction bases numbered 3, after V lost 4 bases and J lost 1 base. Germline CDR1 and CDR2: MNHEY and SVGAGI. CDR3 DNA sequence: TGTGCCAGCAGTTGGAGACAGGGGAACACTGAAGCTTTCTTT. This codes for CASSWRQGNTEAFF.

This rearrangement joins TRBV11-2 to TRBJ1-2; no reliable D call. The CDR3 extends over 13 amino acids. Germline CDR1 reads SGHAT; CDR2 reads FQNNGV. V was clipped by 2 bases and J by 3 bases, with 7 bases between them. CDR3 amino acids: CASSLTEHYGYTF. The CDR3 DNA sequence: TGTGCCAGCAGCTTAACAGAACACTATGGCTACACCTTC. The full variable domain, its missing parts supplied by reference TRBV11-2 and TRBJ1-2, is EAGVAQSPRYKIIEKRQSVAFWCNPISGHATLYWYQQILGQGPKLLIQFQNNGVVDDSQLPKDRFSAERLKGVDSTLKIQPAKLEDSAVYLCASSLTEHYGYTFGSGTRLTVV.

The genes are TRBV7-2 and TRBJ2-7, with 8 bases fitting TRBD2. CDR1 SGHTA and CDR2 FQGNSA come from the germline V gene. The ends lost 3 bases at V and 8 bases at J; junction bases unmatched: 21. The CDR3 contains 18 residues. The CDR3 spells CASSFLTLTSGPLGQQYF. Here the CDR3 DNA reads TGTGCCAGCAGCTTCCTAACGCTTACTAGCGGCCCCCTAGGACAGCAGTACTTC.

The sample holds many counts of this clone. The chain links TRBV29-1 to TRBJ2-2, with D possibly TRBD2 on 6 matching bases. The CDR3 is 13 residues long. Germline V gives CDR1 SQVTM, CDR2 ANQGSEA. V was shortened by 5 bases and J by 6 bases, with 13 bases between the two germline ends. The CDR3 coding sequence is TGCAGCGTTCGGGACTCCCAGGCCGGGGAGCTGTTTTTT. Translation: CSVRDSQAGELFF.

This clone has only a few counts. V is TRBV5-1 and J is TRBJ1-1; tentatively, D is TRBD1 (5 bases). Deletions cut 4 bases from V and 4 bases from J, with 8 bases between. This CDR3 region has 12 residues. The V gene's germline CDR1 is SGHRS and CDR2 YFSETQ. Written as DNA, the CDR3 is TGCGCCAGCAGCCCGGGGGGCACTGAAGCTTTCTTT. Its translation is CASSPGGTEAFF.

A few counts support this clone. This rearrangement joins TRBV27 to TRBJ2-7; 8 bases agree with TRBD2. Germline loops: CDR1 MNHEY, CDR2 SMNVEV (reference sequence). After removal of 3 bases from V and 8 bases from J, the junction contained 3 bases not matched to a gene. The CDR3 sequence is 12 residues long. The CDR3 DNA reads TGTGCCAGCAGTTTTAGCGGGATCAAGCAGTACTTC. Translation: CASSFSGIKQYF.

The V and J genes are TRBV27 and TRBJ2-7, with D hard to call. From germline, CDR1 is MNHEY and CDR2 SMNVEV (reference sequence). The CDR3 is made up of 12 amino acids. Trimming took 4 bases from V and 3 from J, leaving 7 bases between them. The CDR3 spells CASSSGHYEQYF. The CDR3 coding sequence is TGTGCCAGCAGTTCTGGGCACTACGAGCAGTACTTC.

This sequence joins TRBV27 and TRBJ2-7; TRBD1 agrees at 7 bases. Germline V CDR1 and CDR2: MNHEY, SMNVEV (reference sequence). V lost 4 bases and J lost 0; bases outside the gene matches: 3. The CDR3 totals 14 residues. In DNA, the CDR3 is TGTGCCAGCAGTTACCAGGGGGACTCCTACGAGCAGTACTTC. Residues: CASSYQGDSYEQYF.

This rearrangement joins TRBV28 to TRBJ2-2; a possible D gene is TRBD2 (6 bases). Germline V gives CDR1 MDHEN, CDR2 SYDVKM. Trimming pared 2 bases from V and 1 base from J, leaving 11 bases between. The CDR3 runs to 16 residues. In nucleotides, the CDR3 is TGTGCCAGCAGTTTAAGTTTGCGGGAGAACACCGGGGAGCTGTTTTTT. It yields the protein CASSLSLRENTGELFF.

The V call is TRBV7-9, the J call TRBJ2-6; TRBD2 is a possible D gene (5 bases). CDR3 length: 16 amino acids. Trimming shortened V by 8 bases and J by 0 bases, and 14 bases separated the two germline ends. In germline, CDR1 is SEHNR, CDR2 FQNEAQ (reference sequence). DNA of the CDR3: TGTGCCAGCCCCGAGGGATTTTTCTCTGGGGCCAACGTCCTGACTTTC. Its protein product is CASPEGFFSGANVLTF.

This sequence joins TRBV29-1 and TRBJ2-5, with TRBD2 matching over 7 bases. Trimming cost V 4 bases and J 4 bases; bases outside gene matches: 9. This CDR3 has 14 amino acids. The germline V gene has CDR1 SQVTM and CDR2 ANQGSEA. The CDR3 reads CSVGLAAGRETQYF. CDR3 DNA: TGCAGCGTTGGGCTGGCAGCGGGAAGAGAGACCCAGTACTTC.

This clone is a singleton in its sample. The chain has TRBV13 and TRBJ2-7; 7 nucleotides align to TRBD1. CDR1 is PRHDT, CDR2 FYEKMQ, per germline (reference sequence). This CDR3 spans 14 amino acids. The V gene end was trimmed by 5 bases and the J gene end by 3 bases; junction bases not matched to a gene: 7. In DNA form, the CDR3 reads TGTGCCAGCAGCCCGCGACAGGGAATCTACGAGCAGTACTTC. Residues: CASSPRQGIYEQYF.

In this sample, this clone turned up a few times. This chain connects TRBV5-5 to TRBJ1-2; TRBD1 might be the D (6 bases). This CDR3 contains 15 residues. From germline, CDR1 is SGHKS and CDR2 YYEKEE (reference sequence). V lost 0 bases and J 4 bases, leaving 13 bases between the germline ends. This chain's CDR3 is CASSLGTESFYGYTF. The CDR3 DNA is TGTGCCAGCAGCTTGGGGACAGAATCCTTCTATGGCTACACCTTC.

On this clone itself: A junction end diverges from the germline sequence, so it may reflect a read error. The V call is TRBV7-9, the J call TRBJ2-1; the match to TRBD2 covers 10 bases. The CDR3 covers 18 residues. CDR1 is SEHNR, CDR2 FQNEAQ, per germline (reference sequence). The CDR3 here is CAGSLVTLAGAMRNEQFF. As DNA, the CDR3 is TGTGCCGGCAGCTTAGTAACTCTAGCGGGAGCCATGCGCAATGAGCAGTTCTTC.

The chain joins TRBV28 to TRBJ2-7; possible D gene TRBD1, 5 bases. Germline CDR1 reads MDHEN; CDR2 reads SYDVKM. CDR3 length: 13 amino acids. V lost 7 bases and J 7 bases, leaving 17 bases between the germline ends. This CDR3 is CASTGQTSREQYF. CDR3 DNA sequence: TGTGCCAGCACAGGGCAGACGTCGAGGGAGCAGTACTTC. The full variable domain, in which reference TRBV28 and TRBJ2-7 provide the parts outside the CDR3, is DVKVTQSSRYLVKRTGEKVFLECVQDMDHENMFWYRQDPGLGLRLIYFSYDVKMKEKGDIPEGYSVSREKKERFSLILESASTNQTSMYLCASTGQTSREQYFGPGTRLTVT.

J is TRBJ2-7 and V is TRBV7-2, with D possibly being TRBD2 (6 bases). Germline assignment: CDR1 SGHTA and CDR2 FQGNSA. The CDR3 contains 15 residues. The ends were cut back, 5 bases at V and 2 bases at J, with 16 bases in the middle. In DNA form, the CDR3 reads TGTGCCAGCAGCCCCCATGGGCGGGGTCCCTACGAGCAGTACTTC. As protein: CASSPHGRGPYEQYF.

The chain recombines TRBV6-4 with TRBJ2-3; 7 bases are a match to TRBD1. Germline values: CDR1 MRHNA, CDR2 SNTAGT. CDR3 length equals 17 residues. Trimming removed 5 bases from V and 1 base from J; junction bases left unmatched: 12. DNA of the CDR3: TGTGCCAGCAGTAAAGTAGCAGGGGGAGTGGGCACAGATACGCAGTATTTT. Translated, it gives CASSKVAGGVGTDTQYF.

The rearrangement joins TRBV4-3 to TRBJ1-2, with D maybe TRBD1 (6 bases). The CDR3 length is 15 residues. Germline V gene lookup returns CDR1 LGHNA and CDR2 YSLEER. With 3 bases removed from V and 4 bases from J, the gap between germline ends came to 15 bases. CDR3: CASSQVRAGAYGYTF. The CDR3 DNA follows: TGCGCCAGCAGCCAGGTTAGGGCAGGGGCCTATGGCTACACCTTC.